The 31 T cell receptor beta chains presented below share a single source sample, sequenced in a study of control samples from healthy donors and cancer patients. TCRdb keeps only in-frame clones here, not all; method: immunoSEQ multiplex PCR. The table lists more than 15,000 clones, 88% of them singletons, with approximately 9.3% in the top ten. Sequencing used PBMCs. The receptors shown here come from a woman aged 55-69 years with head and neck cancer.

The V gene is TRBV27, the J gene TRBJ2-2, with 8 nucleotides matching TRBD1. Germline assignment: CDR1 MNHEY and CDR2 SMNVEV (reference sequence). With V trimmed by 8 bases and J by 5 bases, 10 bases remained unmatched. This CDR3 region has 15 residues. The CDR3, as DNA: TGTGCCAGCGGGGGGACAGGATGGTCGACCGGGGAGCTGTTTTTT. This encodes CASGGTGWSTGELFF.

The J gene is TRBJ2-4, the V gene TRBV2; no definite D call. The germline V and J ends were trimmed by 0 bases and 0 bases, with 6 bases remaining between them. Germline-derived CDR1 and CDR2 are SNHLY and FYNNEI. The CDR3 runs 15 residues. In DNA form, the CDR3 reads TGTGCCAGCAGTGAAGCGCAGCTAGCCAAAAACATTCAGTACTTC. Protein sequence: CASSEAQLAKNIQYF. The complete variable domain, with remaining parts taken from reference TRBV2 and TRBJ2-4, reads EPEVTQTPSHQVTQMGQEVILRCVPISNHLYFYWYRQILGQKVEFLVSFYNNEISEKSEIFDDQFSVERPDGSNFTLKIRSTKLEDSAMYFCASSEAQLAKNIQYFGAGTRLSVL.

This sequence joins TRBV3-1 (or the pseudogene TRBV3-2) and TRBJ2-2, with a tentative D call TRBD1 (5 bases). The CDR3 is 17 amino acids. The germline V and J ends were trimmed by 3 bases and 0 bases, with 14 bases remaining between them. Germline CDR1 LGHDT, CDR2 YNNKEL (reference sequence). The CDR3 reads CASSHYVRTSNTGELFF. Here the CDR3 DNA reads TGTGCCAGCAGCCATTACGTGCGGACATCGAACACCGGGGAGCTGTTTTTT.

V and J are TRBV7-3 and TRBJ1-5; no reliable D call. The CDR3 loop spans 13 amino acids. V was pared by 5 bases and J by 6 bases, with 11 bases between. The germline V gene encodes CDR1 SGHTA and CDR2 FQGTGA. This CDR3 is CASSQSPGQPQHF. The CDR3 region has the DNA TGTGCCAGCAGCCAATCCCCTGGTCAGCCCCAGCATTTT.

The rearrangement joins TRBV5-5 to TRBJ2-7, with TRBD1 matching over 10 bases. CDR3 length: 15 residues. Germline assignment: CDR1 SGHKS and CDR2 YYEKEE (reference sequence). J gave up 2 bases and V 2 bases, and 4 bases lay outside the gene matches. The DNA for the CDR3 is TGTGCCAGCAGCTTACCCGGGACAGGGGCCTACGAGCAGTACTTC. This gives the protein CASSLPGTGAYEQYF.

The chain has TRBV5-1 and TRBJ2-2; D may be TRBD2 (5 bases). The germline V gene has CDR1 SGHRS and CDR2 YFSETQ. Trimming shortened V by 2 bases and J by 0 bases, and 8 bases separated the two germline ends. CDR3 length: 15 amino acids. The CDR3 loop is CASSFGGSNTGELFF. The DNA of the CDR3 is TGCGCCAGCAGCTTCGGCGGGTCGAACACCGGGGAGCTGTTTTTT. Together with reference TRBV5-1 and TRBJ2-2, the CDR3 gives the full variable domain: KAGVTQTPRYLIKTRGQQVTLSCSPISGHRSVSWYQQTPGQGLQFLFEYFSETQRNKGNFPGRFSGRQFSNSRSEMNVSTLELGDSALYLCASSFGGSNTGELFFGEGSRLTVL.

The genes are TRBV27 and TRBJ1-1; 9 bases line up with TRBD1. Trimming removed 7 bases from V and 1 base from J; junction bases left unmatched: 16. CDR1 MNHEY and CDR2 SMNVEV come from the germline V gene (reference sequence). The CDR3 is 18 amino acids. The CDR3 DNA sequence: TGTGCCAGCATCCCCCACGTCCGACAGGGGGGAACGAACACTGAAGCTTTCTTT. Translating gives CASIPHVRQGGTNTEAFF.

This sequence joins TRBV4-2 and TRBJ2-3; 9 bases line up with TRBD2. In germline, CDR1 is LGHNA, CDR2 YNFKEQ. The CDR3 sequence is 16 residues long. The V segment lost 4 bases and the J segment 4 bases; nucleotides outside the gene matches: 9. CDR3 sequence: CASSPTRTSVADTQYF. The CDR3 bases are TGTGCCAGCAGCCCCACGAGGACTAGCGTTGCAGATACGCAGTATTTT.

This chain connects TRBV7-9 to TRBJ2-3; D unresolved. The CDR3 consists of 15 residues. Trimming removed 5 bases at V and 1 base at J, with 13 bases between. Germline V gives CDR1 SEHNR, CDR2 FQNEAQ (reference sequence). The CDR3: CASSPGPWGTDTQYF. The CDR3, as DNA: TGTGCCAGCAGCCCCGGCCCGTGGGGCACAGATACGCAGTATTTT.

The chain carries TRBV11-2 and TRBJ1-5; the match to TRBD1 covers 8 bases. The CDR3 has 14 amino acids. Germline loops: CDR1 SGHAT, CDR2 FQNNGV. Trimming cost V 5 bases and J 2 bases; bases outside gene matches: 2. This CDR3 reads CASSPGQGNQPQHF. In DNA form, the CDR3 reads TGTGCCAGCAGCCCGGGACAGGGCAATCAGCCCCAGCATTTT.

V gene TRBV6-5 combines with J gene TRBJ2-2; TRBD1 is a possible D gene (7 bases). The germline gives CDR1 MNHEY, CDR2 SVGAGI. This CDR3 contains 15 residues. V was clipped by 6 bases and J by 1 base, with 12 bases between them. The CDR3 here is CASRGGQMNTGELFF. Here the CDR3 DNA reads TGTGCCAGCAGGGGGGGACAGATGAACACCGGGGAGCTGTTTTTT.

Comment on this clone: An end of the junction differs from the germline gene, which may be a read error. The J gene is TRBJ2-1, the V gene TRBV29-1; 9 positions agree with TRBD2. Per the germline V gene, CDR1 is SQVTM and CDR2 is ANQGSEA. This CDR3 has 12 amino acids. Here the CDR3 DNA reads TGTCGAGCGGGAGGTTCCTACAATGAGCAGTTCTTC. Its protein product is CRAGGSYNEQFF.

The chain links TRBV3-1 (or the pseudogene TRBV3-2) to TRBJ1-2; 7 bases are a match to TRBD1. Trimming cost V 3 bases and J 7 bases; bases outside gene matches: 8. Germline CDR1 and CDR2: LGHDT and YNNKEL (reference sequence). The CDR3 has 14 residues. The CDR3 sequence is CASSHHTGDGGYTF. The CDR3 nucleotides read TGTGCCAGCAGCCACCATACAGGGGACGGTGGCTACACCTTC.

V usage is TRBV11-2 and J usage is TRBJ1-5; D is unresolved. The V gene lost 5 bases and the J gene lost 2 bases, with 13 bases spanning the gap. CDR1 is SGHAT, CDR2 FQNNGV, per germline. The CDR3 length is 15 residues. The CDR3 DNA follows: TGTGCCAGCAGCAAGAATACCGGGGGCAATCAGCCCCAGCATTTT. Translation gives CASSKNTGGNQPQHF.

In regard to this clone: The junction and the germline gene differ at one end; a read error may be behind it. Here the CDR3 reads CASSRTVPVSENTIYF. Written as DNA, the CDR3 is TGTGCCAGCTCCCGGACAGTCCCCGTCTCTGAAAACACCATATATTTT. The rearrangement joins TRBV7-8 to TRBJ1-3, with D possibly TRBD1 on 6 matching bases. In germline, CDR1 is SGHVS, CDR2 FQNEAQ. The CDR3 runs to 16 residues.

This rearrangement joins TRBV28 to TRBJ2-7, with TRBD2 matching over 13 bases. Germline CDR1 MDHEN, CDR2 SYDVKM. Trimming cost V 4 bases and J 7 bases; bases outside gene matches: 19. The CDR3 has 19 amino acids. The CDR3 protein is CASSSRDRGSLGLAGEQYF. CDR3 DNA: TGTGCCAGCAGTTCCCGGGACAGGGGATCCCTGGGACTAGCGGGGGAGCAGTACTTC.

The gene calls are TRBV5-5 and TRBJ2-5; TRBD2 is a possible D gene (5 bases). The germline V gene encodes CDR1 SGHKS and CDR2 YYEKEE (reference sequence). V shed 0 bases and J shed 1 base, with 16 bases lying between them. The CDR3 is 17 amino acids. As DNA, the CDR3 is TGTGCCAGCAGCTTGGCCGGGGTAACCCTGACCCAAGAGACCCAGTACTTC. Translating gives CASSLAGVTLTQETQYF.

The V gene is TRBV3-1 (or the pseudogene TRBV3-2), the J gene TRBJ1-1; D gene ambiguous. V gave up 4 bases and J gave up 1 base, with 4 bases separating them. From germline, CDR1 is LGHDT and CDR2 YNNKEL (reference sequence). This CDR3 is built from 12 residues. CDR3 bases: TGTGCCAGCAGCCGCGGGAACACTGAAGCTTTCTTT. This gives the protein CASSRGNTEAFF.

V and J are TRBV27 and TRBJ2-3; tentatively, D is TRBD2 (6 bases). The V end was cut by 4 bases, the J end by 1 base, with 12 bases between. This CDR3 has 15 residues. CDR1 and CDR2 (germline): MNHEY, SMNVEV (reference sequence). The CDR3 DNA follows: TGTGCCAGCAGTTCGGAGGGGCTCGGCACAGATACGCAGTATTTT. Translated, it gives CASSSEGLGTDTQYF.

This sequence joins TRBV25-1 and TRBJ1-6; 7 bases fit TRBD1. The germline V gene encodes CDR1 MGHDK and CDR2 SYGVNS. The junction had 5 bases not matched to a gene; V was cut back by 1 base and J by 5 bases. The CDR3 runs 16 residues. In DNA form, the CDR3 reads TGTGCCAGCAGTGAATTGAAGGGGGCGGATAATTCACCCCTCCACTTT. It translates to CASSELKGADNSPLHF.

V and J are TRBV2 and TRBJ2-7; D unresolved. The CDR3 sequence is 11 residues long. V was clipped by 3 bases and J by 11 bases, with 11 bases between them. CDR1 SNHLY and CDR2 FYNNEI come from the germline V gene. CDR3 region: CASSDPPSEYF. The CDR3 DNA follows: TGTGCCAGCAGTGATCCCCCCTCGGAGTACTTC.

The chain recombines TRBV19 with TRBJ2-1; D may be TRBD2 (5 bases). The CDR3 is 13 amino acids. V lost 10 bases and J lost 9, with 19 bases in between. Germline V gene data show CDR1 as LNHDA and CDR2 as SQIVND (reference sequence). In DNA, the CDR3 is TGTGCCACCAGACATCGGGGTCCGAGTGAGCAGTTCTTC. Translating it yields CATRHRGPSEQFF.

For the CDR3, the DNA is TGTGCCAGCAGCCGATGGGGGGACTATGGCTACACCTTC. It yields the protein CASSRWGDYGYTF. V is TRBV12-3 or TRBV12-4 and J is TRBJ1-2, with D possibly TRBD1 on 5 matching bases. The CDR3 is made up of 13 amino acids. V shed 6 bases and J shed 3 bases, with 11 bases lying between them.

The V gene is TRBV28, the J gene TRBJ1-4; 10 bases agree with TRBD1. Germline-derived CDR1 and CDR2 are MDHEN and SYDVKM. After removal of 1 base from V and 8 bases from J, the junction contained 4 bases not matched to a gene. The CDR3 runs 15 residues. CDR3 sequence: CASSLSDRGHEKLFF. The DNA for the CDR3 is TGTGCCAGCAGTTTATCTGACAGGGGGCACGAAAAACTGTTTTTT.

The V gene is TRBV20-1, the J gene TRBJ2-1; 11 nucleotides match TRBD2. The CDR3 is made up of 15 amino acids. Trimming cost V 3 bases and J 8 bases; bases outside gene matches: 9. Germline V lookup: CDR1 DFQATT, CDR2 SNEGSKA (reference sequence). CDR3 sequence (DNA): TGCAGTGCTAGTAGCGGGAGGGGGGCCCAGGATGAGCAGTTCTTC. Protein product: CSASSGRGAQDEQFF.

This rearrangement joins TRBV2 to TRBJ1-5; D gene unclear. This CDR3 is 12 amino acids long. Looked up from germline, CDR1 is SNHLY and CDR2 is FYNNEI. V was pared by 5 bases and J by 6 bases, with 8 bases between. This chain's CDR3 is CASSWGPQPQHF. The CDR3 DNA reads as TGTGCCAGCAGTTGGGGTCCTCAGCCCCAGCATTTT.

The chain is built from TRBV18 and TRBJ1-1; D is undetermined. The CDR3 length is 18 residues. V was clipped by 1 base and J by 2 bases, with 20 bases between them. Germline V lookup: CDR1 KGHSH, CDR2 LQKENI. The CDR3 reads CASSPRLPKEVINTEAFF. CDR3 in DNA: TGTGCCAGCTCACCACGACTCCCAAAAGAAGTGATTAACACTGAAGCTTTCTTT.

The chain has TRBV19 and TRBJ1-4, with D possibly matching TRBD1 (6 bases). Trimming took 5 bases from V and 2 from J, leaving 9 bases between them. CDR1 LNHDA and CDR2 SQIVND come from the germline V gene (reference sequence). The CDR3 totals 14 residues. Written as DNA, the CDR3 is TGTGCCAGTAGTGCGAGGGGGACTAATGAAAAACTGTTTTTT. Its protein product is CASSARGTNEKLFF.

The chain joins TRBV19 to TRBJ1-1; D remains ambiguous. Trimming stripped 0 bases from V and 0 bases from J, with 14 bases between. Germline V lookup: CDR1 LNHDA, CDR2 SQIVND (reference sequence). This CDR3 has 17 residues. CDR3: CASSIDLRPKMNTEAFF. As DNA, the CDR3 is TGTGCCAGTAGTATAGATCTACGTCCCAAAATGAACACTGAAGCTTTCTTT.

The chain uses TRBV18 and TRBJ1-4, with D unclear. The V gene lost 2 bases and the J gene lost 5 bases, with 3 bases spanning the gap. CDR3 length: 12 residues. In germline, CDR1 is KGHSH, CDR2 LQKENI. The CDR3 loop is CASSPGNEKLFF. CDR3 DNA: TGTGCCAGCTCACCAGGGAATGAAAAACTGTTTTTT.

The chain joins TRBV11-3 to TRBJ2-2; either TRBD1 or TRBD2 may supply D (6 bases each). CDR3 length: 17 amino acids. Germline CDR1 is SGHNT and CDR2 is YENEEA. V dropped 2 bases and J dropped 0 bases, with 13 bases sitting between them. CDR3 DNA sequence: TGTGCCAGCAGCTTAAGAAGGGGGGAGGCGAACACCGGGGAGCTGTTTTTT. Translation gives CASSLRRGEANTGELFF. Full variable domain (missing parts from reference TRBV11-3 and TRBJ2-2): EAGVVQSPRYKIIEKKQPVAFWCNPISGHNTLYWYLQNLGQGPELLIRYENEEAVDDSQLPKDRFSAERLKGVDSTLKIQPAELGDSAVYLCASSLRRGEANTGELFFGEGSRLTVL.